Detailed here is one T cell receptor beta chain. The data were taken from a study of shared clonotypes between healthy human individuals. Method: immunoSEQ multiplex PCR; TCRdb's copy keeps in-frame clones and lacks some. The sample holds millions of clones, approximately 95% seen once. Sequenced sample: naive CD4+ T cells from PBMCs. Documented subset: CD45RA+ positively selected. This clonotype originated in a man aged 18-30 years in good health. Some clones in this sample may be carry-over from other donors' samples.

CDR3 DNA: TGTGCCAGCAGCACTCGATCGCTAGGCACTGAAGCTTTCTTT. Translated, it gives CASSTRSLGTEAFF. This sequence joins TRBV11-2 and TRBJ1-1; no firm D call. Germline V gene sequence: CDR1 SGHAT, CDR2 FQNNGV. There are 14 residues in the CDR3. The V end lost 5 bases, the J end lost 4 bases, and 14 bases lay between the germline ends.